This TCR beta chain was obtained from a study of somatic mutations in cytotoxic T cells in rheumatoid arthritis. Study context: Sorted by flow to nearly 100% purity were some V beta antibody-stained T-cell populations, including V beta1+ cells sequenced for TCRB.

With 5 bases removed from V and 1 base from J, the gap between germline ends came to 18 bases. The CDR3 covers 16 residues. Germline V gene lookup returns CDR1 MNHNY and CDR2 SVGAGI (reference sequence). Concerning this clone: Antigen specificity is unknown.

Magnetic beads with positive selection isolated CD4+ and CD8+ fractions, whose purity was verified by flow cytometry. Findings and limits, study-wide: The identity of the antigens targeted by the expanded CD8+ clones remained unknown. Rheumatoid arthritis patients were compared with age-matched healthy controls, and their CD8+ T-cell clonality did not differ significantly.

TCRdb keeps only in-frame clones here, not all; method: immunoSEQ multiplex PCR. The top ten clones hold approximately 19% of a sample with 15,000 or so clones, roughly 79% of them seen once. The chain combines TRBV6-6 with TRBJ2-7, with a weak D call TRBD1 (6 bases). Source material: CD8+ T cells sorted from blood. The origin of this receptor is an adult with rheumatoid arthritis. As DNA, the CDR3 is TGTGCCAGCAGTCGAACTTGGGACAAACCTTCCTACGAGCAGTACTTC. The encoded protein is CASSRTWDKPSYEQYF.